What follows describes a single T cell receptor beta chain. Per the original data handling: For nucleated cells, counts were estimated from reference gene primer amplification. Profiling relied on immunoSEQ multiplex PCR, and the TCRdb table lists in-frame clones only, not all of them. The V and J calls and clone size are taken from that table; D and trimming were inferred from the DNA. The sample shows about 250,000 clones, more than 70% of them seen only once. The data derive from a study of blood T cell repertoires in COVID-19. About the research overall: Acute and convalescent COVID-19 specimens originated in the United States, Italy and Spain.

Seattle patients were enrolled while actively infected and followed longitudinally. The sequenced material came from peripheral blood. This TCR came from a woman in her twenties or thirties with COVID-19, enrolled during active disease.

CDR3 DNA: TGCGCCAGCAGCTTGGAGGGACTGGGACTTACTGAAGCTTTCTTT. Its translation: CASSLEGLGLTEAFF. The rearrangement links TRBV5-1 to TRBJ1-1; a weak D match, TRBD1 (5 bases). V dropped 0 bases and J dropped 5 bases, with 14 bases sitting between them. Germline V gene sequence: CDR1 SGHRS, CDR2 YFSETQ. CDR3 size: 15 residues.